The clone carrying this T cell receptor (beta chain) occurred a few times. Its antigen is unidentified. MiXCR, run by TCRdb on the reads, gives a single entry per CDR3 protein. The sample contains fewer than 300,000 distinct CDR3 sequences, roughly 26% of which appear only once. The germline CDR1 and CDR2 sequences are SGHVS and FNYEAQ. Trimming shortened V by 5 bases and J by 3 bases, and 11 bases separated the two germline ends. The CDR3 runs to 14 residues. The data are from a study of T cell repertoires in cytomegalovirus infection. In the study overall: Evidence of both CMV infection and a matching HLA type came from public TCR beta signatures. Study-wide points: It was HLA-C-restricted CMV-specific TCR beta clonotypes that dominated the response ex vivo. Individuals carrying CMV plus the relevant HLA were identified by cumulative frequency of public TCR beta families.

The source material was PBMCs. The source is a human donor in good health (CMV status not recorded). Some clones in this sample may be carry-over from other donors' samples. The chain is built from TRBV7-6 and TRBJ1-5, with D possibly being TRBD1 (6 bases). This CDR3 is CASSMGADNQPQHF. CDR3 nucleotide sequence: TGTGCCAGCAGCATGGGGGCCGACAATCAGCCCCAGCATTTT.